The rows below give T cell receptor beta chains drawn from one sample of a study of control samples from healthy donors and cancer patients. Profiling relied on immunoSEQ multiplex PCR, and the TCRdb table lists in-frame clones only, not all of them. The sample carries 230,000 or so clones, around 94% recorded once. Input material: blood. These receptors all come from a man over 45 in good health. Both conserved end residues are part of each CDR3. Each record gives: J gene, V gene, clone size, D gene, CDR3 DNA, CDR3 protein. D genes are given only for firm matches. Clone size is stated in some rows and not others, as once, few, many or a class when expanded.

J gene: TRBJ1-1
V gene: TRBV2
clone size: .
D gene: .
CDR3 DNA: TGTGCCAGCAGTGAGAAGGGACCGATGAACACTGAAGCTTTCTTT
CDR3 protein: CASSEKGPMNTEAFF

J gene: TRBJ1-1
V gene: TRBV6-5
clone size: .
D gene: .
CDR3 DNA: TGTGCCACCCATCGGCAGGGTAATACAGCTTTCTTT
CDR3 protein: CATHRQGNTAFF

J gene: TRBJ1-6
V gene: TRBV6-5
clone size: .
D gene: .
CDR3 DNA: TGTGCCAGCAGCTACTCAGGGCAGGATAATTCACCCCTCCACTTT
CDR3 protein: CASSYSGQDNSPLHF

J gene: TRBJ1-1
V gene: TRBV11-2
clone size: .
D gene: .
CDR3 DNA: TGTGCCAGCAGCGCCTCCGAGAACACTGAAGCTTTCTTT
CDR3 protein: CASSASENTEAFF

J gene: TRBJ1-5
V gene: TRBV5-6
clone size: .
D gene: .
CDR3 DNA: TGTGCCAGCAGCTTGAGAGGGGAAGGCAGCAATCAGCCCCAGCATTTT
CDR3 protein: CASSLRGEGSNQPQHF

J gene: TRBJ2-7
V gene: TRBV28
clone size: few
D gene: .
CDR3 DNA: TGTGCCAGCAGGTCTGGGGCCTACGAGCAGTACTTC
CDR3 protein: CASRSGAYEQYF

J gene: TRBJ1-3
V gene: TRBV27
clone size: .
D gene: .
CDR3 DNA: TGTGCCAGCAGTCCCGACGACAGTCGCTATTCGGGAGACACCATATATTTT
CDR3 protein: CASSPDDSRYSGDTIYF

J gene: TRBJ1-2
V gene: TRBV7-9
clone size: few
D gene: .
CDR3 DNA: TGTGCCAGCAGCTTAGACGGAGGCTATGGCTACACCTTC
CDR3 protein: CASSLDGGYGYTF

J gene: TRBJ1-5
V gene: TRBV7-9
clone size: .
D gene: .
CDR3 DNA: TGTGCCAGCAGCCTGAGTGGGGCTGCTCAGCCCCAGCATTTT
CDR3 protein: CASSLSGAAQPQHF

J gene: TRBJ2-1
V gene: TRBV6-1
clone size: .
D gene: .
CDR3 DNA: TGTGCCAGCAGTGGGGCTATCCTTCTAACCTACAATGAGCAGTTCTTC
CDR3 protein: CASSGAILLTYNEQFF